The 14 T cell receptor beta chains reported below all come from one sample, sequenced in a study of blood T cell repertoires in COVID-19. The repertoire was sequenced with immunoSEQ multiplex PCR; TCRdb's copy has only in-frame clones and lacks some. The sample shows some 130,000 clones, approximately 87% of them seen only once. Material: peripheral blood. These receptors originate from a human donor in a cohort sampled during active COVID-19.

There are a few counts of this clone. The V call is TRBV2, the J call TRBJ1-1, with 7 bases matching TRBD1. The CDR3 runs 15 residues. The V and J ends lost 0 bases and 4 bases, in that order; junction bases with no gene match: 5. Germline CDR1 and CDR2: SNHLY and FYNNEI. The CDR3 reads CASSEARQGSTEAFF. The CDR3 DNA is TGTGCCAGCAGTGAAGCAAGACAGGGTAGCACTGAAGCTTTCTTT.

This clone is a singleton in its sample. The chain employs TRBV7-2 and TRBJ2-2; D is perhaps TRBD2 (5 bases). The CDR3 extends over 13 amino acids. The V end was cut by 5 bases, the J end by 4 bases, with 8 bases between. CDR1 and CDR2 from the germline V gene are SGHTA and FQGNSA. The CDR3 region is CASSIRGTGELFF. The DNA of the CDR3 is TGTGCCAGCAGCATTCGGGGCACCGGGGAGCTGTTTTTT.

This clone was counted once. The CDR3 DNA reads as TGTGCCAGCAGTGAAGCGCCCCGCGGCGAGCAGTACTTC. It translates to CASSEAPRGEQYF. This chain uses TRBV2 with TRBJ2-7, with no clear D. CDR3 length: 13 amino acids. CDR1 SNHLY and CDR2 FYNNEI come from the germline V gene. V dropped 0 bases and J dropped 6 bases, with 9 bases sitting between them.

The chain joins TRBV9 to TRBJ1-4; TRBD1 matches 7 bases. Germline CDR1 SGDLS, CDR2 YYNGEE. This CDR3 comprises 16 residues. Trimming at V came to 1 base and at J to 7 bases, leaving 10 bases not matched to a gene. In DNA, the CDR3 is TGTGCCAGCAGCGTAACATCAGGGGGAGTGGGTGAAAAACTGTTTTTT. Translating it yields CASSVTSGGVGEKLFF.

This clone was observed a single time. V gene TRBV10-3 combines with J gene TRBJ2-2; D gene ambiguous. CDR1 and CDR2 from the germline V gene are ENHRY and SYGVKD. V was trimmed by 3 bases and J by 6 bases, leaving 14 bases between them. CDR3 length: 15 amino acids. In DNA, the CDR3 is TGTGCCATCAGTGACGCCGGGTCGACGCCCGGGGAGCTGTTTTTT. Translation gives CAISDAGSTPGELFF.

J is TRBJ1-1 and V is TRBV7-9; D is undetermined. The CDR3 length is 13 residues. V shed 3 bases and J shed 5 bases, with 10 bases lying between them. CDR1 is SEHNR, CDR2 FQNEAQ, per germline (reference sequence). The CDR3 nucleotides read TGTGCCAGCAGCTTGAGTATAGCAACTGAAGCTTTCTTT. Translating gives CASSLSIATEAFF.

The J gene is TRBJ1-4, the V gene TRBV19; D is unresolved. This CDR3 contains 12 residues. Trimming took off 6 bases at V and 5 bases at J, with 7 bases between the two ends. CDR1 is LNHDA and CDR2 is SQIVND in the germline V gene (reference sequence). CDR3 DNA: TGTGCCAGTAGAGGACTCAATGAAAAACTGTTTTTT. This translates into CASRGLNEKLFF.

The chain uses TRBV2 and TRBJ2-6; D is undetermined. The CDR3 consists of 15 residues. Germline CDR1 and CDR2: SNHLY and FYNNEI. With 8 bases removed from V and 4 bases from J, the gap between germline ends came to 15 bases. In nucleotides, the CDR3 is TGTGCCAGCTTGAAGGAAACAGTGGGGGCCAACGTCCTGACTTTC. This translates into CASLKETVGANVLTF. Based on the CDR3 plus reference TRBV2 and TRBJ2-6, the full variable domain is EPEVTQTPSHQVTQMGQEVILRCVPISNHLYFYWYRQILGQKVEFLVSFYNNEISEKSEIFDDQFSVERPDGSNFTLKIRSTKLEDSAMYFCASLKETVGANVLTFGAGSRLTVL.

This clone was seen just once. The chain couples TRBV13 to TRBJ2-3; 10 nucleotides match TRBD1. V trimming: 6 bases; J trimming: 6 bases; junction bases outside the gene matches: 15. This CDR3 contains 17 residues. In germline, CDR1 is PRHDT, CDR2 FYEKMQ (reference sequence). CDR3 DNA sequence: TGTGCCAGCAGGATACGAAACCGGGACAGGGGTTTGGATACGCAGTATTTT. Residues: CASRIRNRDRGLDTQYF.

The chain carries TRBV12-5 and TRBJ2-3; 8 bases map to TRBD2. The CDR3 loop spans 15 amino acids. The V gene's germline CDR1 is LGHNT and CDR2 FRNRAP. With V trimmed by 4 bases and J by 5 bases, 8 bases remained unmatched. The DNA for the CDR3 is TGTGCTAGTGGTTGGGCGGGGGGCTCGGGAGATACGCAGTATTTT. It codes for CASGWAGGSGDTQYF.

CDR3 DNA: TGTGCCACCAGTCGTCGACAGGGGAACACCGGGGAGCTGTTTTTT. This codes for CATSRRQGNTGELFF. The genes are TRBV24-1 and TRBJ2-2; TRBD1 matches at 7 bases. V shed 6 bases and J 1 base; nucleotides not matched to a gene: 4. Germline V gives CDR1 KGHDR, CDR2 SFDVKD. The CDR3 extends over 15 amino acids.

This clone was recorded a few times. The chain has TRBV12-3 or TRBV12-4 and TRBJ1-2, with D perhaps TRBD1 (6 bases). The CDR3 totals 13 residues. Trimming shortened V by 6 bases and J by 4 bases, and 12 bases separated the two germline ends. CDR3 amino acids: CASRLTGFYGYTF. For the CDR3, the DNA is TGTGCCAGCAGATTGACAGGTTTCTATGGCTACACCTTC.

V is TRBV2 and J is TRBJ1-5; D uncertain. V was pared by 5 bases and J by 7 bases, with 12 bases between. Germline V lookup: CDR1 SNHLY, CDR2 FYNNEI. The CDR3 is made up of 13 amino acids. The CDR3 nucleotides read TGTGCCAGCAGTCGAGCTGCGGGCCAGCCCCAGCATTTT. It yields the protein CASSRAAGQPQHF.

This chain uses TRBV5-1 with TRBJ1-3; D might be TRBD1 (6 bases). The CDR3 has 15 residues. From germline, CDR1 is SGHRS and CDR2 YFSETQ. V was trimmed by 4 bases and J by 0 bases, leaving 11 bases between them. Written as DNA, the CDR3 is TGCGCCAGCAGCCGGGGGGCAGTCTCTGGAAACACCATATATTTT. It codes for CASSRGAVSGNTIYF.